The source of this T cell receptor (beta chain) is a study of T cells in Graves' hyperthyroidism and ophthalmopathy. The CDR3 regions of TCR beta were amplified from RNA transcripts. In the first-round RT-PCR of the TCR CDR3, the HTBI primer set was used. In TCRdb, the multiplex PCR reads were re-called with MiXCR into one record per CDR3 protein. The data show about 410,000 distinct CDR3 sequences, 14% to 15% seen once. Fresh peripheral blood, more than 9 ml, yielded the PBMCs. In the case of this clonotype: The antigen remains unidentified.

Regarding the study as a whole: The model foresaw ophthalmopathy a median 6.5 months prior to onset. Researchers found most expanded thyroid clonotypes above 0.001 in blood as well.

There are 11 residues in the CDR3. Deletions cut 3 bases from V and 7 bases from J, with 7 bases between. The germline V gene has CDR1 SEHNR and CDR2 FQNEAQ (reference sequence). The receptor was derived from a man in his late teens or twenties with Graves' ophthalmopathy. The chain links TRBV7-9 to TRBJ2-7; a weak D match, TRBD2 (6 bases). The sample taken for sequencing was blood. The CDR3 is CASSFGTEQYF. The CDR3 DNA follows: TGTGCCAGCAGCTTTGGGACTGAGCAGTACTTC.